The next 22 T cell receptor beta chains were all read from a single sample in a study of control samples from healthy donors and cancer patients. Only in-frame clones appear in the TCRdb table, and some are missing; sequencing was by immunoSEQ multiplex PCR. The sample consists of about 170,000 clones, about nine tenths of them appearing once. Sample: blood. All receptors derive from a woman in her twenties or thirties in good health.

This clone was observed once. J is TRBJ2-7 and V is TRBV7-8; TRBD2 might be the D (6 bases). V lost 5 bases and J lost 3, with 11 bases in between. The CDR3 extends over 13 amino acids. Germline V gives CDR1 SGHVS, CDR2 FQNEAQ. This CDR3 is CASSPGGNYEQYF. The CDR3 region has the DNA TGTGCCAGCAGCCCCGGGGGTAACTACGAGCAGTACTTC.

Here the CDR3 DNA reads TGTGCCAGTAGTATAGGGATAGGGACAGGCGGCAAAGAGACCCAGTACTTC. Its protein is CASSIGIGTGGKETQYF. This chain connects TRBV19 to TRBJ2-5, with 8 nucleotides matching TRBD1. From germline, CDR1 is LNHDA and CDR2 SQIVND (reference sequence). Trimming at V came to 1 base and at J to 3 bases, leaving 10 bases not matched to a gene. CDR3 length: 17 residues.

The gene calls are TRBV6-4 and TRBJ2-1; 10 positions match TRBD1. Germline loops: CDR1 MRHNA, CDR2 SNTAGT. Trimming cost V 3 bases and J 3 bases; bases outside gene matches: 2. This CDR3 region has 15 residues. CDR3 sequence (DNA): TGTGCCAGCAGTGAATGGGACAGGGGCTACAATGAGCAGTTCTTC. It codes for CASSEWDRGYNEQFF.

In its sample, this clone was seen once. The J gene is TRBJ1-6, the V gene TRBV3-1 (or the pseudogene TRBV3-2), with 8 bases matching TRBD1. The V gene end was trimmed by 1 base and the J gene end by 6 bases; junction bases not matched to a gene: 2. This CDR3 spans 15 amino acids. Germline assignment: CDR1 LGHDT and CDR2 YNNKEL (reference sequence). CDR3 in DNA: TGTGCCAGCAGCCAAGTCAGGGGGCTTAATTCACCCCTCCACTTT. This gives the protein CASSQVRGLNSPLHF.

The count of this clone is one. This chain joins TRBV6-6 and TRBJ2-7, with D tentatively TRBD1 (5 bases). This CDR3 comprises 13 residues. The germline V gene encodes CDR1 MNHNY and CDR2 SVGAGI (reference sequence). V was cut by 1 base and J by 7 bases, with 11 bases left in between. CDR3: CASSYYDRPEQYF. CDR3 in DNA: TGTGCCAGCAGTTACTACGACAGACCGGAGCAGTACTTC.

The rearrangement joins TRBV10-3 to TRBJ2-5, with D perhaps TRBD2 (6 bases). Germline V gene data show CDR1 as ENHRY and CDR2 as SYGVKD. Trimming left V 2 bases short and J 4 bases short, with 14 bases between. The CDR3 totals 15 residues. The chain's CDR3 is CAISERGGVGETQYF. CDR3 bases: TGTGCCATCAGTGAGAGGGGCGGGGTGGGAGAGACCCAGTACTTC.

V usage is TRBV13 and J usage is TRBJ2-7; 7 bases fit TRBD2. The germline V gene encodes CDR1 PRHDT and CDR2 FYEKMQ (reference sequence). This CDR3 has 12 residues. V gave up 3 bases and J gave up 5 bases; unmatched junction bases: 1. The chain's CDR3 is CASSFLADEQYF. The CDR3 bases are TGTGCCAGCAGCTTTCTAGCGGACGAGCAGTACTTC.

CDR3 region: CASSPKNQPQHF. CDR3 bases: TGTGCCAGCAGCCCCAAGAATCAGCCCCAGCATTTT. This chain links TRBV7-8 with TRBJ1-5; no firm D call. Germline CDR1 reads SGHVS; CDR2 reads FQNEAQ. CDR3 length: 12 residues. V was trimmed by 5 bases and J by 4 bases, leaving 6 bases between them.

The chain carries TRBV7-2 and TRBJ2-7; 8 nucleotides align to TRBD2. CDR1 is SGHTA, CDR2 FQGNSA, per germline. This CDR3 is 14 amino acids long. The trim removed 5 bases at V and 5 bases at J, leaving 8 bases unmatched. The CDR3 here is CASSGPAGGHEQYF. CDR3 DNA sequence: TGTGCCAGCAGCGGCCCGGCGGGAGGCCACGAGCAGTACTTC.

The DNA for the CDR3 is TGTGCCAGCTCACCACGACAGGGGGCGGGGAACACTGAAGCTTTCTTT. This gives the protein CASSPRQGAGNTEAFF. The chain couples TRBV18 to TRBJ1-1; 10 bases map to TRBD1. V shed 1 base, J shed 1 base, and the junction held 3 bases outside the gene matches. Germline-derived CDR1 and CDR2 are KGHSH and LQKENI. This CDR3 comprises 16 residues.

This chain joins TRBV15 and TRBJ2-1, with 11 bases lining up with TRBD1. J was trimmed by 1 base and V by 1 base; bases with no gene match: 3. This CDR3 has 17 amino acids. Germline CDR1 and CDR2: LNHNV and YYDKDF (reference sequence). This chain's CDR3 is CATSRGGQGGSYNEQFF. In DNA, the CDR3 is TGTGCCACCAGCAGAGGGGGACAGGGGGGATCCTACAATGAGCAGTTCTTC.

The chain links TRBV18 to TRBJ1-5; no definite D call. The germline CDR1 and CDR2 sequences are KGHSH and LQKENI. This CDR3 spans 13 amino acids. Trimming removed 2 bases from V and 2 bases from J, with 4 bases in between. CDR3 nucleotide sequence: TGTGCCAGCTCACCAGGGCGCAATCAGCCCCAGCATTTT. This codes for CASSPGRNQPQHF. The full variable domain, completed using reference TRBV18 and TRBJ1-5, is NAGVMQNPRHLVRRRGQEARLRCSPMKGHSHVYWYRQLPEEGLKFMVYLQKENIIDESGMPKERFSAEFPKEGPSILRIQQVVRGDSAAYFCASSPGRNQPQHFGDGTRLSIL.

The rearrangement uses TRBV19 and TRBJ2-7; possible D gene TRBD1, 6 bases. The CDR3 spans 13 residues. Germline-derived CDR1 and CDR2 are LNHDA and SQIVND (reference sequence). The V end was cut by 5 bases, the J end by 2 bases, with 10 bases between. The CDR3: CASSPGHPYEQYF. CDR3 bases: TGTGCCAGTAGTCCGGGACACCCCTACGAGCAGTACTTC.

The chain combines TRBV11-2 with TRBJ1-3; D possibly corresponds to TRBD1 (5 bases). CDR3 length: 14 residues. Germline CDR1 reads SGHAT; CDR2 reads FQNNGV. The V and J ends lost 0 bases and 5 bases respectively, with 8 bases between them. DNA of the CDR3: TGTGCCAGCAGCTTAGATCCAGGGAGAAACACCATATATTTT. Translating it yields CASSLDPGRNTIYF.

This rearrangement joins TRBV3-1 (or the pseudogene TRBV3-2) to TRBJ1-2; D is ambiguous. The CDR3 length is 15 residues. The germline V and J ends were trimmed by 1 base and 7 bases, with 16 bases remaining between them. The germline CDR1 and CDR2 sequences are LGHDT and YNNKEL (reference sequence). CDR3 residues: CASSQVRGIYGGYTF. In DNA form, the CDR3 reads TGTGCCAGCAGCCAAGTACGGGGTATTTACGGTGGCTACACCTTC.

This rearrangement joins TRBV13 to TRBJ1-6; weak D call: TRBD1 (6 bases). The CDR3 spans 17 residues. Per the germline V gene, CDR1 is PRHDT and CDR2 is FYEKMQ (reference sequence). With 0 bases removed from V and 2 bases from J, the gap between germline ends came to 11 bases. The CDR3 nucleotides are TGTGCCAGCAGCTTAGGCCGCAGGGGCCCCTATAATTCACCCCTCCACTTT. It translates to CASSLGRRGPYNSPLHF. Drawing the rest from reference TRBV13 and TRBJ1-6, the complete variable domain is AAGVIQSPRHLIKEKRETATLKCYPIPRHDTVYWYQQGPGQDPQFLISFYEKMQSDKGSIPDRFSAQQFSDYHSELNMSSLELGDSALYFCASSLGRRGPYNSPLHFGNGTRLTVT.

This clone appeared once. The chain is built from TRBV6-5 and TRBJ2-6; D unresolved. Trimming cost V 2 bases and J 0 bases, with 5 bases left between them. Germline assignment: CDR1 MNHEY and CDR2 SVGAGI. The CDR3 spans 15 residues. The CDR3 here is CASSYRSSGANVLTF. DNA for the CDR3: TGTGCCAGCAGTTACAGGAGCTCTGGGGCCAACGTCCTGACTTTC.

V gene TRBV29-1 combines with J gene TRBJ2-7; 9 bases align to TRBD1. Germline V gene lookup returns CDR1 SQVTM and CDR2 ANQGSEA. V lost 7 bases to trimming and J lost 4 bases; unmatched junction nucleotides: 11. CDR3 length: 14 residues. CDR3 region: CSDVIRDREYEQYF. The CDR3 region has the DNA TGCAGCGATGTGATCCGGGACAGGGAATACGAGCAGTACTTC.

In DNA form, the CDR3 reads TGTGCCAGCAGCCGTAGACAGGAGGGGGTCACTGAAGCTTTCTTT. This codes for CASSRRQEGVTEAFF. V and J are TRBV6-5 and TRBJ1-1, with D possibly matching TRBD1 (6 bases). Germline lookup yields CDR1 MNHEY and CDR2 SVGAGI. Trimming took 6 bases from V and 4 from J, leaving 18 bases between them. This CDR3 is built from 15 residues.

V gene TRBV2 combines with J gene TRBJ1-1; D remains ambiguous. The CDR3 is made up of 13 amino acids. The V end was cut by 4 bases, the J end by 5 bases, with 11 bases between. The germline V gene encodes CDR1 SNHLY and CDR2 FYNNEI. The CDR3, as DNA: TGTGCCAGCAGTGGGCAAGGTGGGACTGAAGCTTTCTTT. Translation gives CASSGQGGTEAFF.

This chain joins TRBV11-3 and TRBJ2-2; 12 bases map to TRBD2. Germline V gene sequence: CDR1 SGHNT, CDR2 YENEEA. The length of the CDR3 is 18 residues. The trim removed 4 bases at V and 2 bases at J, leaving 8 bases unmatched. The CDR3 DNA is TGTGCCAGCAGCTCTAAACTAGCGGGAGGAGGAAACACCGGGGAGCTGTTTTTT. Translating it yields CASSSKLAGGGNTGELFF. Full variable domain (missing parts from reference TRBV11-3 and TRBJ2-2): EAGVVQSPRYKIIEKKQPVAFWCNPISGHNTLYWYLQNLGQGPELLIRYENEEAVDDSQLPKDRFSAERLKGVDSTLKIQPAELGDSAVYLCASSSKLAGGGNTGELFFGEGSRLTVL.

This chain joins TRBV7-2 and TRBJ1-2; D may be TRBD1 (6 bases). The CDR3 has 15 amino acids. CDR1 is SGHTA and CDR2 is FQGNSA in the germline V gene. V was pared by 2 bases and J by 2 bases, with 12 bases between. The DNA for the CDR3 is TGTGCCAGCAGCTTAAGTGACAGGCCAAACTATGGCTACACCTTC. Residues: CASSLSDRPNYGYTF.